This TCR beta chain was identified in a study of blood T cells in healthy people across ages. The study's findings and limits: Observed TCR beta diversity per million T cells went down as age went up. This fall followed a roughly linear course with age. PBMCs left unsorted prevented a conclusive naive versus antigen-experienced comparison.

As regards this clonotype: Its antigen is not known.

Primed by a sample-barcoded 5' primer and a J-beta primer mix, a second PCR proceeded for 7 to 11 cycles. A single record per CDR3 protein comes from TCRdb applying MiXCR to the 5' RACE reads. The sample yields about 1.8 million distinct CDR3 sequences, just under 50% seen once. The CDR3 loop spans 15 amino acids. Germline V CDR1 and CDR2: SNHLY, FYNNEI. V dropped 6 bases and J dropped 6; count of bases not matched to a gene: 10. The chain joins TRBV2 to TRBJ2-3; TRBD2 aligns across 9 bases. The material sequenced was blood. This receptor was taken from a woman in her 40s in good health. The chain's CDR3 is CASSRLAGSRDTQYF. CDR3 sequence (DNA): TGTGCCAGCAGCCGCCTAGCGGGGAGCCGGGATACGCAGTATTTT. Full variable domain (missing parts from reference TRBV2 and TRBJ2-3): EPEVTQTPSHQVTQMGQEVILRCVPISNHLYFYWYRQILGQKVEFLVSFYNNEISEKSEIFDDQFSVERPDGSNFTLKIRSTKLEDSAMYFCASSRLAGSRDTQYFGPGTRLTVL.